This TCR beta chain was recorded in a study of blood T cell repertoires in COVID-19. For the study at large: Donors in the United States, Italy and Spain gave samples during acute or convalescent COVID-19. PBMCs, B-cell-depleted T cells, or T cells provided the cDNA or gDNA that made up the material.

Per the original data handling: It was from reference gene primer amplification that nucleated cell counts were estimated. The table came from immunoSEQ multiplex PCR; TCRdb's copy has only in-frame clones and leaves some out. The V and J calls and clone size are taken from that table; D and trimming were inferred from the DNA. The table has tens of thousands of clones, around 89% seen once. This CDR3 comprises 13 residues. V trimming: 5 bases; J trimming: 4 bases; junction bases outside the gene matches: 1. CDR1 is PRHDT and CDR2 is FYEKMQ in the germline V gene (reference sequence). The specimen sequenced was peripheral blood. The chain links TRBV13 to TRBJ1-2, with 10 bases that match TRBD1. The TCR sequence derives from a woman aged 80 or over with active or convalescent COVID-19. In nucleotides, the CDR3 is TGTGCCAGCAGCCGGACAGGGGGCTATGGCTACACCTTC. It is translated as CASSRTGGYGYTF.